The 17 T cell receptor beta chains below come from one sample, sequenced in a study of shared T cell receptors in the human thymus. Sequenced by immunoSEQ multiplex PCR; TCRdb stores in-frame clones only, minus some. Of hundreds of thousands of clones in the sample, around three quarters are singletons; the top ten hold approximately 0.013%. The same data also went into a second study, on human thymus T cells.

Material: thymocytes. The source of these receptors is a boy younger than two with a congenital heart defect.

The chain is built from TRBV28 and TRBJ1-1; perhaps TRBD1 as D (6 bases). Trimming removed 6 bases from V and 1 base from J, with 18 bases in between. CDR1 is MDHEN, CDR2 SYDVKM, per germline. This CDR3 is built from 16 residues. The CDR3 is CASSLQFGRGNTEAFF. The CDR3, as DNA: TGTGCCAGCAGCCTCCAGTTCGGCAGGGGGAACACTGAAGCTTTCTTT.

The CDR3 region is CASSQVGDRGNTQYF. Written as DNA, the CDR3 is TGTGCCAGCAGCCAAGTGGGGGACAGGGGAAATACGCAGTATTTT. The genes are TRBV14 and TRBJ2-3, with 10 bases identical to TRBD1. The CDR3 runs to 15 residues. In germline, CDR1 is SGHDN, CDR2 FVKESK. V trimming: 1 base; J trimming: 7 bases; junction bases outside the gene matches: 5.

The chain recombines TRBV7-9 with TRBJ1-3, with D possibly matching TRBD1 (6 bases). Germline V gives CDR1 SEHNR, CDR2 FQNEAQ (reference sequence). Trimming took 1 base from V and 4 from J, leaving 11 bases between them. The CDR3 sequence is 15 residues long. The CDR3: CASSLDRVGGNTIYF. CDR3 DNA: TGTGCCAGCAGCTTAGACAGGGTAGGGGGAAACACCATATATTTT.

The genes are TRBV5-1 and TRBJ2-1; the match to TRBD1 covers 8 bases. The CDR3 has 20 residues. After removal of 4 bases from V and 0 bases from J, the junction contained 18 bases not matched to a gene. Germline values: CDR1 SGHRS, CDR2 YFSETQ. The CDR3 bases are TGCGCCAGCAGCGCCGGGACAGGCGAGGTCGACCCGAGCTCCTACAATGAGCAGTTCTTC. This codes for CASSAGTGEVDPSSYNEQFF.

V and J are TRBV5-1 and TRBJ2-5; D call uncertain. Deletions cut 4 bases from V and 2 bases from J, with 9 bases between. Germline V CDR1 and CDR2: SGHRS, YFSETQ. This CDR3 contains 13 residues. CDR3 sequence reads: CASSGTVQETQYF. The CDR3 DNA follows: TGCGCCAGCAGCGGTACTGTGCAAGAGACCCAGTACTTC.

The V gene is TRBV28, the J gene TRBJ1-3, with unresolved D. Trimming took 0 bases from V and 1 from J, leaving 13 bases between them. Germline V gene lookup returns CDR1 MDHEN and CDR2 SYDVKM. CDR3 length equals 17 residues. The CDR3: CASSLWGRAWSGNTIYF. The CDR3 DNA reads as TGTGCCAGCAGTTTATGGGGGAGGGCCTGGTCTGGAAACACCATATATTTT.

CDR3 nucleotides: TGTGCCAGTAGTGTAAGTGGGGCCGCCTACGAGCAGTACTTC. As protein: CASSVSGAAYEQYF. The chain is built from TRBV19 and TRBJ2-7; D is perhaps TRBD1 (5 bases). Germline CDR1 LNHDA, CDR2 SQIVND (reference sequence). The CDR3 totals 14 residues. Trimming removed 5 bases at V and 2 bases at J, with 13 bases between.

The gene calls are TRBV4-3 and TRBJ1-2; TRBD1 aligns across 7 bases. CDR3 length: 16 amino acids. The germline V gene encodes CDR1 LGHNA and CDR2 YSLEER. Germline trimming cut 1 base from V and 2 bases from J; bases unmatched to any gene: 7. CDR3 loop: CASSQALRTGNYGYTF. The DNA of the CDR3 is TGCGCCAGCAGCCAAGCCCTAAGGACAGGAAACTATGGCTACACCTTC.

A few counts support this clone. This rearrangement joins TRBV5-6 to TRBJ2-3; 11 positions match TRBD1. The germline CDR1 and CDR2 sequences are SGHDT and YYEEEE. V lost 3 bases to trimming and J lost 3 bases; unmatched junction nucleotides: 6. CDR3 length equals 16 residues. CDR3 nucleotides: TGTGCCAGCAGCTCCCTGGACAGGGGGCAGACAGATACGCAGTATTTT. This codes for CASSSLDRGQTDTQYF. Variable domain in full (rest from reference TRBV5-6 and TRBJ2-3): DAGVTQSPTHLIKTRGQQVTLRCSPKSGHDTVSWYQQALGQGPQFIFQYYEEEERQRGNFPDRFSGHQFPNYSSELNVNALLLGDSALYLCASSSLDRGQTDTQYFGPGTRLTVL.

The chain employs TRBV7-6 and TRBJ2-7, with TRBD1 matching over 10 bases. The CDR3 is 15 residues long. Germline CDR1 reads SGHVS; CDR2 reads FNYEAQ. J lost 5 bases, V lost 2 bases, and 6 bases had no gene match. The CDR3 loop is CASSLRDRGPHEQYF. In DNA form, the CDR3 reads TGTGCCAGCAGCTTAAGGGACAGGGGACCCCACGAGCAGTACTTC.

This sequence joins TRBV11-2 and TRBJ1-2; the D gene is possibly TRBD1 (6 bases). Between the trimmed V and J ends, which lost 5 bases and 4 bases, there was a span of 11 bases. CDR3 length: 13 residues. Germline values: CDR1 SGHAT, CDR2 FQNNGV. CDR3 DNA sequence: TGTGCCAGCAGCCGAGACAGGCCCTATGGCTACACCTTC. Translated, it gives CASSRDRPYGYTF.

This chain uses TRBV6-5 with TRBJ1-1, with a weak D call TRBD1 (5 bases). The V gene's germline CDR1 is MNHEY and CDR2 SVGAGI. CDR3 size: 15 residues. Trimming stripped 2 bases from V and 7 bases from J, with 17 bases between. The DNA of the CDR3 is TGTGCCAGCAGTTACCTAAAGACTTTGGGGGGTGAAGCTTTCTTT. It translates to CASSYLKTLGGEAFF.

The chain couples TRBV11-2 to TRBJ1-1; D perhaps matches TRBD1 (5 bases). Germline V lookup: CDR1 SGHAT, CDR2 FQNNGV. Trimming cost V 5 bases and J 4 bases, with 11 bases left between them. This CDR3 contains 13 residues. The CDR3 DNA reads as TGTGCCAGCAGCCTCGCGGGGGGCACTGAAGCTTTCTTT. This encodes CASSLAGGTEAFF.

The chain carries TRBV7-8 and TRBJ1-1; no definite D call. Deletions cut 2 bases from V and 7 bases from J, with 11 bases between. This CDR3 comprises 13 residues. Germline values: CDR1 SGHVS, CDR2 FQNEAQ. CDR3 in DNA: TGTGCCAGCAGCTTAAAACTAGGCATTGAAGCTTTCTTT. This codes for CASSLKLGIEAFF.

There are a few counts of this clone. The rearrangement uses TRBV25-1 and TRBJ2-7, with D unresolved. CDR1 is MGHDK and CDR2 is SYGVNS in the germline V gene. With 3 bases removed from V and 2 bases from J, the gap between germline ends came to 11 bases. The CDR3 length is 14 residues. CDR3 amino acids: CASSEESRPYEQYF. The DNA for the CDR3 is TGTGCCAGCAGTGAGGAGTCAAGACCCTACGAGCAGTACTTC.

This clone was recorded a few times. V and J are TRBV14 and TRBJ2-3; 10 nucleotides agree with TRBD2. Germline V lookup: CDR1 SGHDN, CDR2 FVKESK. After removal of 3 bases from V and 1 base from J, the junction contained 7 bases not matched to a gene. The CDR3 is made up of 17 amino acids. CDR3: CASSQVTSGARTDTQYF. CDR3 nucleotide sequence: TGTGCCAGCAGCCAGGTTACTAGCGGGGCTCGCACAGATACGCAGTATTTT.

This clone came up once. In nucleotides, the CDR3 is TGCGCCAGCAGCCTGCGACTAGGGCTCACAGATACGCAGTATTTT. Its translation is CASSLRLGLTDTQYF. The chain employs TRBV5-1 and TRBJ2-3; a possible D gene is TRBD2 (6 bases). Deletions cut 4 bases from V and 2 bases from J, with 14 bases between. In germline, CDR1 is SGHRS, CDR2 YFSETQ. The CDR3 extends over 15 amino acids.